What follows are 7 T cell receptor beta chains derived from one specimen sequenced in a study of long-term antiretroviral therapy in people with HIV. At the survey level, the v3.0 immunoSEQ assay was run. Sequencing was performed with immunoSEQ multiplex PCR; in TCRdb, only in-frame clones are kept and a portion is missing. Seen here are over 8,500 clones, under 85% observed once, and the top ten hold around 20%. Here the sequenced sample was unsorted PBMCs, taken at the start of antiretroviral therapy, before treatment. The receptors here all came from a young man with HIV.

The J gene is TRBJ1-5, the V gene TRBV2; the D is unclear. Germline CDR1 reads SNHLY; CDR2 reads FYNNEI. This CDR3 comprises 15 residues. V was cut by 3 bases and J by 7 bases, with 16 bases left in between. The CDR3 sequence: CASSEFAGSEQPQHF. The CDR3 DNA reads TGTGCCAGCAGTGAGTTCGCGGGGAGTGAACAGCCCCAGCATTTT.

V usage is TRBV19 and J usage is TRBJ2-1; 9 bases map to TRBD2. Trimming cost V 4 bases and J 6 bases; bases outside gene matches: 4. Germline-derived CDR1 and CDR2 are LNHDA and SQIVND (reference sequence). The CDR3 is 14 residues long. Here the CDR3 DNA reads TGTGCCAGTAGTAGCGGGGGGGCCGTCAATGAGCAGTTCTTC. Its translation is CASSSGGAVNEQFF.

This rearrangement joins TRBV5-6 to TRBJ2-1; 7 bases align to TRBD1. Looked up from germline, CDR1 is SGHDT and CDR2 is YYEEEE. This CDR3 spans 16 amino acids. V was pared by 4 bases and J by 8 bases, with 15 bases of the junction left unmatched. DNA of the CDR3: TGTGCCAGCAGCCCCGGAACGGGCAGGGGGATGTATGAGCAGTTCTTC. Protein: CASSPGTGRGMYEQFF. The full variable domain, rest sourced from reference TRBV5-6 and TRBJ2-1, is DAGVTQSPTHLIKTRGQQVTLRCSPKSGHDTVSWYQQALGQGPQFIFQYYEEEERQRGNFPDRFSGHQFPNYSSELNVNALLLGDSALYLCASSPGTGRGMYEQFFGPGTRLTVL.

J is TRBJ1-5 and V is TRBV19, with a weak D call TRBD1 (5 bases). The V end was cut by 1 base, the J end by 4 bases, with 11 bases between. CDR1 and CDR2 (germline): LNHDA, SQIVND (reference sequence). This CDR3 comprises 15 residues. As DNA, the CDR3 is TGTGCCAGTAGTATAGGGGGCGAAAGAAATCAGCCCCAGCATTTT. This encodes CASSIGGERNQPQHF.

The J gene is TRBJ2-2, the V gene TRBV5-4; 10 nucleotides match TRBD2. V dropped 4 bases and J dropped 5; count of bases not matched to a gene: 5. From germline, CDR1 is SGHNT and CDR2 YYREEE (reference sequence). The CDR3 loop spans 15 amino acids. Written as DNA, the CDR3 is TGTGCCAGCAGCCCAGCGGGGGGGATGACCGGGGAGCTGTTTTTT. This codes for CASSPAGGMTGELFF.

Regarding this clone: This sample also contains other DNA sequences that code for the same CDR3. V usage is TRBV9 and J usage is TRBJ2-7, with TRBD1 identical over 12 bases. After removal of 3 bases from V and 3 bases from J, the junction contained 4 bases not matched to a gene. The V gene's germline CDR1 is SGDLS and CDR2 YYNGEE. CDR3 length equals 15 residues. CDR3 DNA: TGTGCCAGCAGCGGGGGACAGGGGGCCATCTACGAGCAGTACTTC. Translating it yields CASSGGQGAIYEQYF.

The gene calls are TRBV28 and TRBJ2-6; D is unresolved. Trimming cost V 1 base and J 0 bases, with 10 bases left between them. The CDR3 is made up of 17 amino acids. In germline, CDR1 is MDHEN, CDR2 SYDVKM. CDR3 nucleotides: TGTGCCAGCAGTTTATATGGGGAATTCTCTGGGGCCAACGTCCTGACTTTC. It yields the protein CASSLYGEFSGANVLTF.